The 25 T cell receptor beta chains below were found in one sample sequenced in a study of OX40 agonist ivuxolimab in advanced cancers. Sequencing used immunoSEQ multiplex PCR; TCRdb keeps in-frame clones, though not all of them. This table holds around 60,000 clones, roughly 80% found once. The source was CD4+ or CD8+ T cells sorted from blood, collected in a trial of the OX40 agonist ivuxolimab. The origin of the receptors is an adult with an advanced solid tumor such as melanoma, head and neck, liver or kidney cancer.

A few counts support this clone. V is TRBV10-3 and J is TRBJ2-3; D call uncertain. V was shortened by 4 bases and J by 9 bases, with 8 bases between the two germline ends. Per the germline V gene, CDR1 is ENHRY and CDR2 is SYGVKD. This CDR3 has 11 amino acids. CDR3 in amino acids: CAISGEGTQYF. As DNA, the CDR3 is TGTGCCATCAGTGGGGAAGGCACGCAGTATTTT.

The chain carries TRBV7-6 and TRBJ2-7, with 10 bases that match TRBD1. CDR1 is SGHVS, CDR2 FNYEAQ, per germline. V was pared by 1 base and J by 4 bases, with 4 bases of the junction left unmatched. CDR3 length: 15 residues. CDR3 coding DNA: TGTGCCAGCAGCTTAGAGGGGGACAGGGGATACGAGCAGTACTTC. Translating gives CASSLEGDRGYEQYF.

This rearrangement joins TRBV29-1 to TRBJ2-3; TRBD1 aligns across 8 bases. CDR3 size: 13 residues. The germline CDR1 and CDR2 sequences are SQVTM and ANQGSEA. J lost 3 bases, V lost 3 bases, and 2 bases had no gene match. CDR3 sequence (DNA): TGCAGCGTTGAGGGACAGGCTACAGATACGCAGTATTTT. Translating it yields CSVEGQATDTQYF.

This chain links TRBV2 with TRBJ2-5; 10 nucleotides line up with TRBD2. CDR3 length: 17 residues. V gave up 8 bases and J gave up 2 bases; unmatched junction bases: 14. Germline V gene lookup returns CDR1 SNHLY and CDR2 FYNNEI. Written as DNA, the CDR3 is TGTGCCAGCGTGGGGGGGTCGAGCGGGAGGGGTCAAGAGACCCAGTACTTC. Translated: CASVGGSSGRGQETQYF.

The chain couples TRBV4-1 to TRBJ2-1; D ambiguous. The CDR3 is 13 amino acids. Trimming left V 0 bases short and J 10 bases short, with 10 bases between. The germline V gene has CDR1 MGHRA and CDR2 YSYEKL. Written as DNA, the CDR3 is TGCGCCAGCAGCCAAGATGCGAGAGGAGAGCAGTTCTTC. Protein: CASSQDARGEQFF.

This chain links TRBV27 with TRBJ2-5; no firm D call. In germline, CDR1 is MNHEY, CDR2 SMNVEV (reference sequence). Trimming shortened V by 5 bases and J by 1 base, and 8 bases separated the two germline ends. The CDR3 is 13 residues long. CDR3 nucleotide sequence: TGTGCCAGCAGTCCCCAGTTCCAAGAGACCCAGTACTTC. It codes for CASSPQFQETQYF.

This clone rates as medium-sized. V usage is TRBV27 and J usage is TRBJ2-7; TRBD1 or TRBD2 may be the D gene (5 bases each). This CDR3 is 13 amino acids long. From germline, CDR1 is MNHEY and CDR2 SMNVEV (reference sequence). The germline V and J ends were trimmed by 3 bases and 7 bases, with 13 bases remaining between them. CDR3 in amino acids: CASSLETAAEQYF. The DNA for the CDR3 is TGTGCCAGCAGTTTGGAGACAGCGGCAGAGCAGTACTTC.

This clone was recorded once. V and J are TRBV2 and TRBJ2-7; 10 bases are a match to TRBD1. This CDR3 is 12 amino acids long. Germline CDR1 and CDR2: SNHLY and FYNNEI. V shed 7 bases and J 5 bases; nucleotides not matched to a gene: 2. The CDR3 nucleotides read TGTGCCAGCAAGGACAGGGGGGACGAGCAGTACTTC. Its translation: CASKDRGDEQYF.

The J gene is TRBJ2-1, the V gene TRBV5-4, with 10 positions matching TRBD2. CDR1 SGHNT and CDR2 YYREEE come from the germline V gene (reference sequence). V gave up 0 bases and J gave up 8 bases; unmatched junction bases: 5. This CDR3 has 15 residues. The CDR3: CASSLGSSGSDEQFF. The CDR3 DNA is TGTGCCAGCAGCTTGGGGTCTAGCGGGAGCGATGAGCAGTTCTTC.

V gene TRBV10-3 combines with J gene TRBJ2-5, with unresolved D. Germline loops: CDR1 ENHRY, CDR2 SYGVKD. The V and J ends lost 0 bases and 5 bases respectively, with 4 bases between them. CDR3 length: 12 amino acids. CDR3 sequence (DNA): TGTGCCATCAGTGAGTCGAGCGAGACCCAGTACTTC. This encodes CAISESSETQYF.

This clone was picked up a small number of times. The V and J genes are TRBV5-1 and TRBJ2-7, with TRBD2 matching 7 bases. The V segment lost 4 bases and the J segment 6 bases; nucleotides outside the gene matches: 10. Germline V gene data show CDR1 as SGHRS and CDR2 as YFSETQ. This CDR3 is built from 14 residues. The CDR3 spells CASSPGGEGGEQYV. The CDR3 coding sequence is TGCGCCAGCAGCCCCGGTGGGGAGGGCGGCGAGCAGTACGTC.

The chain couples TRBV18 to TRBJ2-1; D is uncertain. Per the germline V gene, CDR1 is KGHSH and CDR2 is LQKENI. V lost 2 bases and J 2 bases, leaving 7 bases between the germline ends. The CDR3 runs 14 residues. The CDR3 region is CASSPTRTYNEQFF. CDR3 nucleotides: TGTGCCAGCTCACCAACACGGACCTACAATGAGCAGTTCTTC. Variable domain in full (rest from reference TRBV18 and TRBJ2-1): NAGVMQNPRHLVRRRGQEARLRCSPMKGHSHVYWYRQLPEEGLKFMVYLQKENIIDESGMPKERFSAEFPKEGPSILRIQQVVRGDSAAYFCASSPTRTYNEQFFGPGTRLTVL.

The chain employs TRBV5-5 and TRBJ2-7; TRBD2 aligns across 8 bases. The CDR3 is 16 residues long. Germline V gene data show CDR1 as SGHKS and CDR2 as YYEKEE (reference sequence). Trimming at V came to 0 bases and at J to 3 bases, leaving 8 bases not matched to a gene. CDR3 DNA: TGTGCCAGCAGCTTGGATTCTACGGGGACTAGCTACGAGCAGTACGTC. This codes for CASSLDSTGTSYEQYV.

The chain combines TRBV18 with TRBJ1-1; 7 nucleotides line up with TRBD1. The junction had 4 bases not matched to a gene; V was cut back by 2 bases and J by 4 bases. In germline, CDR1 is KGHSH, CDR2 LQKENI. The CDR3 length is 14 residues. This CDR3 reads CASSPDRARTEAFF. Here the CDR3 DNA reads TGTGCCAGCTCACCAGACAGGGCCCGCACTGAAGCTTTCTTT. The whole variable domain, remainder taken from reference TRBV18 and TRBJ1-1, is NAGVMQNPRHLVRRRGQEARLRCSPMKGHSHVYWYRQLPEEGLKFMVYLQKENIIDESGMPKERFSAEFPKEGPSILRIQQVVRGDSAAYFCASSPDRARTEAFFGQGTRLTVV.

The table lists this clone with a count of one. The rearrangement links TRBV2 to TRBJ2-2; 7 bases fit TRBD2. The V and J ends lost 6 bases and 2 bases, in that order; junction bases with no gene match: 9. CDR1 and CDR2 (germline): SNHLY, FYNNEI. The CDR3 has 16 amino acids. The CDR3 bases are TGTGCCAGCAGCTCCGGGGCGGGAGCTAACACCGGGGAGCTGTTTTTT. It yields the protein CASSSGAGANTGELFF.

This chain links TRBV7-9 with TRBJ2-1, with 7 bases identical to TRBD2. Germline V CDR1 and CDR2: SEHNR, FQNEAQ (reference sequence). V gave up 5 bases and J gave up 3 bases; unmatched junction bases: 7. The CDR3 runs 15 residues. The CDR3 region has the DNA TGTGCCAGCAGCCGTCCGGCTAGCGGCTACAATGAGCAGTTCTTC. Translation gives CASSRPASGYNEQFF.

The chain has TRBV11-2 and TRBJ1-4; the D gene is possibly TRBD1 (6 bases). The CDR3 runs 14 residues. Germline V lookup: CDR1 SGHAT, CDR2 FQNNGV. The V end was cut by 3 bases, the J end by 6 bases, with 11 bases between. The CDR3 DNA sequence: TGTGCCAGCAGCTTCCAGGGGCGGTATGAAAAACTGTTTTTT. It codes for CASSFQGRYEKLFF.

For the CDR3, the DNA is TGTGCCTGGAGTCTCTCTAGGGCCAGGGGCGCGGACGAGCAGTACTTC. Amino acids: CAWSLSRARGADEQYF. The chain couples TRBV30 to TRBJ2-7; a weak D match, TRBD1 (6 bases). Per germline, CDR1 GTSNPN and CDR2 SVGIG (reference sequence). The CDR3 spans 16 residues. The V and J ends lost 2 bases and 5 bases respectively, with 22 bases between them.

CDR3 bases: TGTGCCAGCAGCCCCTCTTTTACTAGCGGATCCTACAATGAGCAGTTCTTC. Its translation: CASSPSFTSGSYNEQFF. The chain couples TRBV5-4 to TRBJ2-1; TRBD2 matches 8 bases. The CDR3 sequence is 17 residues long. In germline, CDR1 is SGHNT, CDR2 YYREEE (reference sequence). J lost 1 base, V lost 4 bases, and 10 bases had no gene match.

The chain combines TRBV29-1 with TRBJ2-7; TRBD1 is a possible D gene (6 bases). The CDR3 loop spans 12 amino acids. Germline V gene data show CDR1 as SQVTM and CDR2 as ANQGSEA. Trimming left V 5 bases short and J 1 base short, with 9 bases between. The CDR3 region is CSVRTDSYEQYF. The CDR3 coding sequence is TGCAGCGTTAGGACAGATTCCTACGAGCAGTACTTC.

For this clone: Other DNA sequences in this specimen translate into the identical CDR3. The chain employs TRBV5-1 and TRBJ1-2; 11 positions match TRBD1. The junction had 8 bases not matched to a gene; V was cut back by 4 bases and J by 6 bases. This CDR3 has 15 residues. Germline CDR1 SGHRS, CDR2 YFSETQ. In DNA, the CDR3 is TGCGCCAGCAGCCAAACCGGGACAGGGGGGGATGGCTACACCTTC. This codes for CASSQTGTGGDGYTF. Using reference TRBV5-1 and TRBJ1-2 for the parts outside the CDR3, the full variable domain is KAGVTQTPRYLIKTRGQQVTLSCSPISGHRSVSWYQQTPGQGLQFLFEYFSETQRNKGNFPGRFSGRQFSNSRSEMNVSTLELGDSALYLCASSQTGTGGDGYTFGSGTRLTVV.

This clone was counted a few times. This rearrangement joins TRBV13 to TRBJ1-1, with D uncertain. The CDR3 has 14 amino acids. V was cut by 2 bases and J by 3 bases, with 10 bases left in between. Germline V lookup: CDR1 PRHDT, CDR2 FYEKMQ (reference sequence). CDR3: CASSLFHGYTEAFF. In DNA, the CDR3 is TGTGCCAGCAGCTTATTCCACGGGTACACTGAAGCTTTCTTT.

The chain carries TRBV27 and TRBJ1-2, with TRBD1 as a possible D gene (6 bases). The CDR3 covers 16 residues. V dropped 5 bases and J dropped 6 bases, with 22 bases sitting between them. Germline V CDR1 and CDR2: MNHEY, SMNVEV (reference sequence). CDR3 in amino acids: CASSQRQAASPNGYTF. The CDR3 coding sequence is TGTGCCAGCAGTCAACGACAGGCCGCGTCCCCTAATGGCTACACCTTC.

Regarding this clone: Other DNA sequences from this sample encode an identical CDR3 as well. The J gene is TRBJ2-3, the V gene TRBV29-1; D unresolved. The CDR3 loop spans 12 amino acids. V lost 3 bases to trimming and J lost 4 bases, with 8 bases between them. In germline, CDR1 is SQVTM, CDR2 ANQGSEA. Here the CDR3 DNA reads TGCAGCGTTGATTTACAGCCAGATACGCAGTATTTT. Amino acid sequence: CSVDLQPDTQYF.

The rearrangement joins TRBV28 to TRBJ2-5, with D unclear. This CDR3 is built from 13 residues. The V end lost 4 bases, the J end lost 1 base, and 7 bases lay between the germline ends. The germline gives CDR1 MDHEN, CDR2 SYDVKM. The CDR3 loop reads CASSWPGQETQYF. In DNA form, the CDR3 reads TGTGCCAGCAGTTGGCCAGGCCAAGAGACCCAGTACTTC.